The present TCR beta chain was sequenced within a study of blood T cell repertoires in COVID-19 (TCRdb year 2020). For context, the study as a whole: Samples covering the acute and convalescent phases of COVID-19 were provided by collaborators in the United States, Italy and Spain. The samples were drawn from two sources: the first 160 participants of the ongoing ImmuneRACE study, and fewer than 1,500 subjects contributed by 6 global collaborators. Deeply sampled blood TCRbeta repertoires from subjects exposed to, actively infected with, or recovered from COVID-19 were included in the dataset. The prospective study material was composed of cDNA or gDNA derived from T cells, B-cell-depleted T cells, or PBMCs. Where HLA class I and class II types were available, the types were taken from metadata supplied by the sample provider, not from assay-based typing. A freely available public database, intended as a resource for researchers studying the immune response to SARS-CoV-2, is where the repertoires were released. Sample metadata almost always included a de-identified subject ID, COVID-19 status, age in years and sex.

Broad study findings and their caveats: Clinical and demographic metadata were provided uncurated, with the amount varying by source and participant.

Collaborating institutions collected whole blood in K2EDTA tubes following their own protocols. Collaborator samples were shipped for TCRbeta analysis as frozen whole blood, isolated PBMCs, or DNA extracted from either sample type. About this clone: Its cognate antigen has yet to be identified. No base quality information exists; no much larger clone differs at one position.

Measured from the cysteine to the phenylalanine, the CDR3 is 15 residues long. CDR3 DNA only is kept here, 45 bases in frame from base 1. According to the germline V gene, CDR1 reads SGHTA and CDR2 reads FQGNSA. V is trimmed back by 1 base and J by 8 bases, and the junction contains 10 bases that no gene match accounts for. The immunoSEQ Assay, a bias-controlled multiplex PCR, was used to amplify TCRbeta CDR3 regions from genomic DNA. The paper's data handling went like this. Nucleated cell counts per sample were estimated from amplification of reference gene primers within the assay. To quantify the absolute abundance of each unique TCRbeta CDR3 rearrangement, sequence reads were collapsed and filtered. For each sample, productive Simpson clonality was calculated by taking the square root of Simpson's diversity index across productive rearrangements. TCRdb re-hosts the immuneACCESS table, in-frame sequences only. Its copies lack some clones; in the studies checked, an unresolved V gene accounts for under half of them, and the cause for the rest is not known. The D gene and trimming were derived from the DNA, and the V and J assignments and clone size from that table. Within this sample are some 670,000 clones, with more than 80% of them counted one time only. Roughly 0.25% of the sample is in the top ten clones.

The source is a woman aged 18-30 years with acute or convalescent COVID-19. The sequencing sample was made of peripheral blood. The chain is assembled from TRBV7-2 and TRBJ1-2, with TRBD1 identical over 7 junction bases. Read as DNA, the sequence is TGTGCCAGCAGCTTAGAATTGGGGCAGGGGGGCGGCTACACCTTC. Protein translation: CASSLELGQGGGYTF.